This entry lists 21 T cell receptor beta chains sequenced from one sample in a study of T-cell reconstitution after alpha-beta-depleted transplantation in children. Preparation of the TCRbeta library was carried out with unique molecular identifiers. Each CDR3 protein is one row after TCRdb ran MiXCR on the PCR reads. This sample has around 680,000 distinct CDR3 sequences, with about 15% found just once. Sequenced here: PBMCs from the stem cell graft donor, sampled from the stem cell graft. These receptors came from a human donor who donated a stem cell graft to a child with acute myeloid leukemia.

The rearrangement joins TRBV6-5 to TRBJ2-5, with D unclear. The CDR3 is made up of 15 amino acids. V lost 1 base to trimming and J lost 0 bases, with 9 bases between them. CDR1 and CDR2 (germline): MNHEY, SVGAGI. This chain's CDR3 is CASSYLGIHQETQYF. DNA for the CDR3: TGTGCCAGCAGTTACTTGGGGATCCACCAAGAGACCCAGTACTTC.

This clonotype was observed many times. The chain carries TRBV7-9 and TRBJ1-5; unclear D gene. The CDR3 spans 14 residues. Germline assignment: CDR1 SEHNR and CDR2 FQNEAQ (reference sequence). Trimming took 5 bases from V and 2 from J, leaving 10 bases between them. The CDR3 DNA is TGTGCCAGCAGCCCCGAGGATCGCAATCAGCCCCAGCATTTT. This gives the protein CASSPEDRNQPQHF.

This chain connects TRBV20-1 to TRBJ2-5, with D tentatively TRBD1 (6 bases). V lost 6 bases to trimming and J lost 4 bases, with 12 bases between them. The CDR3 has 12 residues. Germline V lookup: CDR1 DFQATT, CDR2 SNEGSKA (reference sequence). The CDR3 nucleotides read TGCAGTGCAAAACAGGGTCGAGAGACCCAGTACTTC. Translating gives CSAKQGRETQYF.

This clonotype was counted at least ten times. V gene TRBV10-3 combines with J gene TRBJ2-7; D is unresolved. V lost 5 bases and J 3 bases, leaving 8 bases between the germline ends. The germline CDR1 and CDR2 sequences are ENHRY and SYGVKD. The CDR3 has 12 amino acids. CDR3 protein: CAISQTGYEQYF. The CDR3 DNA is TGTGCCATCAGTCAGACCGGCTACGAGCAGTACTTC.

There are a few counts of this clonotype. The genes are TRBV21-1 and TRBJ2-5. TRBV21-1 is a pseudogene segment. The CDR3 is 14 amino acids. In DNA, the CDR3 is TGTGCCACCAGATTCCGGACCGCACAAGAGACCCAGTACTTC. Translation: CATRFRTAQETQYF.

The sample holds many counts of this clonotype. The CDR3 reads CSAEGTRGETQYF. DNA for the CDR3: TGCAGCGCCGAAGGGACCCGGGGAGAGACCCAGTACTTC. The chain links TRBV29-1 to TRBJ2-5; the D call may be TRBD1 or TRBD2 (5 bases each). Per germline, CDR1 SQVTM and CDR2 ANQGSEA. The CDR3 length is 13 residues. The germline V and J ends were trimmed by 7 bases and 4 bases, with 16 bases remaining between them.

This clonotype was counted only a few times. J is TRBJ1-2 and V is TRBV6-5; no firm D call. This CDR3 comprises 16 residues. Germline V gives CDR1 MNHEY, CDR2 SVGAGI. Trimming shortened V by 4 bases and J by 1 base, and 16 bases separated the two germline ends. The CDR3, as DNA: TGTGCCAGCAGTTGGGCAGCGGCAGGCCATAACTATGGCTACACCTTC. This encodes CASSWAAAGHNYGYTF.

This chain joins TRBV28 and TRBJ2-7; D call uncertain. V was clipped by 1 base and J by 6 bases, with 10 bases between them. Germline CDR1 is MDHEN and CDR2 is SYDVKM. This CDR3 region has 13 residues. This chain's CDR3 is CASSLSPAAEQYV. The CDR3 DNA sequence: TGTGCCAGCAGTTTATCCCCAGCAGCCGAGCAGTACGTC.

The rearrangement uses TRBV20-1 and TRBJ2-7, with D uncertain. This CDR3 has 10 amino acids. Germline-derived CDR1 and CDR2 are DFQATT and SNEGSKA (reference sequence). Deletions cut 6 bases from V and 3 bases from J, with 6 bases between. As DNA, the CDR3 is TGCAGTGCCCCCTGCTACGAGCAGTACTTC. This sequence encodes CSAPCYEQYF.

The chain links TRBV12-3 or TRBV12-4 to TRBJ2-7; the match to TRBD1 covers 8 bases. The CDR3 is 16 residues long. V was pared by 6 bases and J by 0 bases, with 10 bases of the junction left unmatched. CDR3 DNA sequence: TGTGCCAGCAGAGCTTCCGGGACAGGAAGCTCCTACGAGCAGTACTTC. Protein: CASRASGTGSSYEQYF.

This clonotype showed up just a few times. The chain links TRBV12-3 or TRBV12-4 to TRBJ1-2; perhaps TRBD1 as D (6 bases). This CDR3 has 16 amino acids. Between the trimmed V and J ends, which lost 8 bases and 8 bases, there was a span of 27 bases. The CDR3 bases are TGTGCCAGCGCCGTTATACAGGGCTCCCAAAAAGGGGGCTACACCTTC. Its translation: CASAVIQGSQKGGYTF.

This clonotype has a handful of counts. CDR3 loop: CASSRNSLAGSYNEQFF. The DNA of the CDR3 is TGTGCCAGCAGCCGCAATTCACTAGCGGGCTCCTACAATGAGCAGTTCTTC. The V gene is TRBV27, the J gene TRBJ2-1, with 9 nucleotides matching TRBD2. The germline CDR1 and CDR2 sequences are MNHEY and SMNVEV (reference sequence). Trimming took 6 bases from V and 0 from J; bases not matched to a gene: 9. This CDR3 has 17 residues.

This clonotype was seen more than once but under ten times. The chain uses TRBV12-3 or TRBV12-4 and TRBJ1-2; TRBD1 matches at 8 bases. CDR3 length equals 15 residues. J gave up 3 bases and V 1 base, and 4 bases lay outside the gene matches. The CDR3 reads CASSLDQGAYYGYTF. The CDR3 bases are TGTGCCAGCAGTTTAGATCAGGGGGCTTACTATGGCTACACCTTC.

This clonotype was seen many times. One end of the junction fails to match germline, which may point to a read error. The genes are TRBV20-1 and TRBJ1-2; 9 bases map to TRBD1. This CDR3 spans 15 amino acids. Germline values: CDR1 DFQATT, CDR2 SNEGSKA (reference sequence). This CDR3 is CSARDRDRVNYGYTF. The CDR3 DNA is TGCAGTGCCAGAGACCGGGACAGGGTAAACTATGGCTACACCTTC.

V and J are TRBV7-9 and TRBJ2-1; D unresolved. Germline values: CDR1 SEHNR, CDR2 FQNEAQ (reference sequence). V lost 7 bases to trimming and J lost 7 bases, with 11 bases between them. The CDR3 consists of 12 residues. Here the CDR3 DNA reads TGTGCCAGCAACCCCTCGGGTAATGAGCAGTTCTTC. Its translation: CASNPSGNEQFF.

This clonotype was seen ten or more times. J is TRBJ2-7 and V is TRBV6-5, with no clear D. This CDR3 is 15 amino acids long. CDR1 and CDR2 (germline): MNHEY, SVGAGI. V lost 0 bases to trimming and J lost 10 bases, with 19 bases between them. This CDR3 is CASSYSPARIGPQYF. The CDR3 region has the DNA TGTGCCAGCAGTTACTCGCCTGCCCGGATAGGGCCTCAGTACTTC.

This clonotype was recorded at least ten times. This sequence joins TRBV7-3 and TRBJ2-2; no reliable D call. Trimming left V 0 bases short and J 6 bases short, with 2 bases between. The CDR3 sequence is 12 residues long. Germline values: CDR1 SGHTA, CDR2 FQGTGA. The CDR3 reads CASSLTSGELFF. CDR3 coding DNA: TGTGCCAGCAGCTTAACGTCCGGGGAGCTGTTTTTT.

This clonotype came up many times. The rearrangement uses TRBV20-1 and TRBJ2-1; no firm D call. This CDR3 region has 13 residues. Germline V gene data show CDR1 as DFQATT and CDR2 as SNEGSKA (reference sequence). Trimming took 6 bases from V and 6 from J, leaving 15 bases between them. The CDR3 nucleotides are TGCAGTGCCAAAGACGCAGGTCCCAATGAGCAGTTCTTC. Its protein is CSAKDAGPNEQFF.

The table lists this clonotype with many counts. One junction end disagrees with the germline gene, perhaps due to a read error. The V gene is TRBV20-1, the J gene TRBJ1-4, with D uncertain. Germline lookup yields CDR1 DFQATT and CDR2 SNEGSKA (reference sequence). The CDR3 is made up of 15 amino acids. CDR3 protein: CSARDLGRTHEKLFF. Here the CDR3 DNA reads TGCAGTGCTAGAGATTTGGGCAGAACTCATGAAAAACTGTTTTTT.

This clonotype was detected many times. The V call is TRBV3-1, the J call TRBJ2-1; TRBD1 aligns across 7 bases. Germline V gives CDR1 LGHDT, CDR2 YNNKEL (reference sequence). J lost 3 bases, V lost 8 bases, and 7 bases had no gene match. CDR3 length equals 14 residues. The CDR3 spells CASRTGTDYNEQFF. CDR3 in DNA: TGTGCCAGCCGGACCGGGACAGACTACAATGAGCAGTTCTTC.

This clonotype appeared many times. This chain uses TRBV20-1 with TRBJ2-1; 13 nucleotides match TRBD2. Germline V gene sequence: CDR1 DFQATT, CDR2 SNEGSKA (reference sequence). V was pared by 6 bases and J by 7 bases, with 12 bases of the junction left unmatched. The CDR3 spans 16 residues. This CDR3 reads CSASRTSGGPGNEQFF. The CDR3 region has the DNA TGCAGTGCAAGCCGGACTAGCGGGGGCCCCGGGAATGAGCAGTTCTTC.